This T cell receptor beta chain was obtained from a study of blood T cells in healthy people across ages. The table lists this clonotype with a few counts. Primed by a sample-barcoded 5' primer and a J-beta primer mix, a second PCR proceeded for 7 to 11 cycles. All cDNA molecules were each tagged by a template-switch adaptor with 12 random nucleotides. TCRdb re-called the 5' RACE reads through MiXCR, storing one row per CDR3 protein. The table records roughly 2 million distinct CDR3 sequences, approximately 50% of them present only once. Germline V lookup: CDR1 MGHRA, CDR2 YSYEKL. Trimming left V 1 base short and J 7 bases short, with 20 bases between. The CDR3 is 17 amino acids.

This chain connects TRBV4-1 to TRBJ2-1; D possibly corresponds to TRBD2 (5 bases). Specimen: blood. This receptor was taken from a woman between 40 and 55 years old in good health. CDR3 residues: CASSQVLAGRIGNEQFF. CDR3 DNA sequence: TGCGCCAGCAGCCAAGTTCTCGCGGGCAGAATTGGAAATGAGCAGTTCTTC.